Each of the 9 T cell receptor beta chains below was sequenced from the same sample in a study of T cell repertoires in cytomegalovirus infection (dated by TCRdb to 2018 to 2020). These reads were obtained on an Illumina HiSeq 1500. TCRdb reanalyzed the raw reads on its own, using fastp at Q25 for trimming and MiXCR for clone calling, and kept in-frame beta chains. Rows are unified per CDR3 protein, each entry keeping the most common DNA and genes. This sample lists a few hundred thousand distinct CDR3 sequences; approximately 15% were detected once. In total, the top ten clones hold less than 50% of the sample. Source material: CD8+ T cells from PBMCs. All receptors come from a human donor in good health (CMV status not recorded). Some clones in this sample may be carry-over from other donors' samples.

This clonotype was observed at least ten times. The V call is TRBV7-2, the J call TRBJ2-3; D is ambiguous. There are 13 residues in the CDR3. Germline-derived CDR1 and CDR2 are SGHTA and FQGNSA. V lost 4 bases and J 0 bases, leaving 5 bases between the germline ends. The CDR3 is CASSSQSTDTQYF. CDR3 coding DNA: TGTGCCAGCAGCTCCCAGAGCACAGATACGCAGTATTTT.

On this clonotype: This may be a read error: a much more frequent sequence differs by one nucleotide. The gene calls are TRBV12-3 or TRBV12-4 and TRBJ2-7; D gene unclear. This CDR3 is built from 13 residues. V lost 5 bases and J lost 4, with 12 bases in between. The CDR3 loop is CASSPPELYEQYF. In nucleotides, the CDR3 is TGTGCCAGCAGTCCACCAGAACTTTACGAGCAGTACTTC.

This clonotype has ten or more counts. The chain recombines TRBV7-9 with TRBJ2-3; the D is unclear. The V gene's germline CDR1 is SEHNR and CDR2 FQNEAQ (reference sequence). Trimming cost V 5 bases and J 1 base, with 7 bases left between them. The CDR3 extends over 13 amino acids. CDR3 bases: TGTGCCAGCAGCCCCTCGGGCACAGATACGCAGTATTTT. Translation gives CASSPSGTDTQYF.

The V call is TRBV7-9, the J call TRBJ1-1; possible D gene TRBD1, 6 bases. V was shortened by 11 bases and J by 1 base, with 11 bases between the two germline ends. The CDR3 runs 12 residues. The V gene's germline CDR1 is SEHNR and CDR2 FQNEAQ (reference sequence). The CDR3 sequence is CAGLGQNTEAFF. CDR3 coding DNA: TGTGCCGGCCTGGGACAGAACACTGAAGCTTTCTTT.

The J gene is TRBJ2-7, the V gene TRBV7-9, with D possibly TRBD2 on 5 matching bases. V was trimmed by 4 bases and J by 0 bases, leaving 10 bases between them. This CDR3 is built from 14 residues. CDR1 is SEHNR and CDR2 is FQNEAQ in the germline V gene (reference sequence). CDR3 sequence reads: CASSYGLSSYEQYF. For the CDR3, the DNA is TGTGCCAGCAGCTACGGACTGTCCTCCTACGAGCAGTACTTC.

CDR3 nucleotide sequence: TGCAGTGCTAGAAGCCAGACATACTACAATGAGCAGTTCTTC. Its protein is CSARSQTYYNEQFF. The chain uses TRBV20-1 and TRBJ2-1; D is uncertain. The ends were cut back, 2 bases at V and 3 bases at J, with 11 bases in the middle. Germline lookup yields CDR1 DFQATT and CDR2 SNEGSKA (reference sequence). The CDR3 runs to 14 residues.

This sequence joins TRBV6-5 and TRBJ1-1; D is unresolved. Germline V CDR1 and CDR2: MNHEY, SVGAGI. The V end was cut by 2 bases, the J end by 0 bases, with 13 bases between. The CDR3 runs to 16 residues. The CDR3 loop reads CASSYVPGQMNTEAFF. In DNA, the CDR3 is TGTGCCAGCAGTTACGTCCCGGGTCAGATGAACACTGAAGCTTTCTTT.

The chain uses TRBV6-2 or TRBV6-3 and TRBJ1-5, with D hard to call. V gave up 7 bases and J gave up 2 bases, with 6 bases separating them. Germline V gives CDR1 MNHEY, CDR2 SVGEGT. This CDR3 is 12 amino acids long. DNA of the CDR3: TGTGCCAGCAATAGCGGCAATCAGCCCCAGCATTTT. Its protein product is CASNSGNQPQHF.

This clonotype has a handful of counts. The gene calls are TRBV29-1 and TRBJ1-1, with D perhaps matching TRBD1 (6 bases). Trimming took 3 bases from V and 8 from J, leaving 13 bases between them. Germline V CDR1 and CDR2: SQVTM, ANQGSEA. The CDR3 spans 12 residues. CDR3 sequence reads: CSVDQGTGEAFF. CDR3 sequence (DNA): TGCAGCGTTGATCAGGGGACGGGGGAAGCTTTCTTT.